This TCR beta chain was identified in a study of blood T cell repertoires in COVID-19. Study as a whole: Spain, Italy and the United States supplied samples that represented acute and convalescent COVID-19. PBMCs, B-cell-depleted T cells, or T cells were the source of the cDNA or gDNA that made up the material.

Per the germline V gene, CDR1 is SNHLY and CDR2 is FYNNEI. This CDR3 has 20 amino acids. J lost 1 base, V lost 6 bases, and 14 bases had no gene match. Authors' methods: Quantification of nucleated cells was approximated via reference gene primer amplification. Method: immunoSEQ multiplex PCR; TCRdb's copy keeps in-frame clones and lacks some. V and J calls and clone size are copied from that table; D and trimming were computed from the DNA. The profile shows about 81,000 clones, around 85% of them singletons. Sample: peripheral blood. This sequence joins TRBV2 and TRBJ2-3; TRBD2 matches 15 bases. This receptor was obtained from an older woman with acute or convalescent COVID-19. The CDR3 DNA reads as TGTGCCAGCAGGGGCCCAGGGACTAGCGGGGGGATTGTCGGCACAGATACGCAGTATTTT. This gives the protein CASRGPGTSGGIVGTDTQYF. Together with reference TRBV2 and TRBJ2-3, the CDR3 gives the full variable domain: EPEVTQTPSHQVTQMGQEVILRCVPISNHLYFYWYRQILGQKVEFLVSFYNNEISEKSEIFDDQFSVERPDGSNFTLKIRSTKLEDSAMYFCASRGPGTSGGIVGTDTQYFGPGTRLTVL.